This TCR beta chain was identified in a study of a mutant IDH1 vaccine in newly diagnosed glioma. The assay was immunoSEQ multiplex PCR, and TCRdb's table has in-frame clones only and misses some. Among about 68,000 clones listed, 79% were seen once. As to time point: baseline, week 1 (first vaccination visit). Treatment: pre-vaccination baseline after standard-of-care therapy. The starting material was PBMCs, obtained from a glioma patient treated with radiotherapy, temozolomide or both. The TCR comes from a man aged 50 to 59 with glioma.

The CDR3 bases are TGTGCCAGCAGCGTAGTATCTGGCCAGCCCCAGCATTTT. Translating gives CASSVVSGQPQHF. The chain couples TRBV9 to TRBJ1-5; D is uncertain. The CDR3 is 13 residues long. Trimming cost V 0 bases and J 7 bases, with 8 bases left between them. From germline, CDR1 is SGDLS and CDR2 YYNGEE.